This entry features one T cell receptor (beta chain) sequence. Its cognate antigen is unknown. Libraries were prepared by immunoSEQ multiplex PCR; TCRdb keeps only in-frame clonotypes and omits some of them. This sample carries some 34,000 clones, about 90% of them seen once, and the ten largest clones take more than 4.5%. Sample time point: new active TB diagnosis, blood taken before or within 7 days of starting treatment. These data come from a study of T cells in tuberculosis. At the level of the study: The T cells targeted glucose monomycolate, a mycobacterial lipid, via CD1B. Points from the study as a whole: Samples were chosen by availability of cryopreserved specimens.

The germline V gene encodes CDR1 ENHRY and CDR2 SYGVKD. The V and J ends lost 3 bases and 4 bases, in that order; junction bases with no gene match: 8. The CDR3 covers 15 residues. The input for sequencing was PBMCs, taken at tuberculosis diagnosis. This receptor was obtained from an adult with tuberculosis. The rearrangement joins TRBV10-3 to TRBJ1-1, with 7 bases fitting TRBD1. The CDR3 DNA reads TGTGCCATCAGTGACCCCGGCCAGGGGGGCACTGAAGCTTTCTTT. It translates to CAISDPGQGGTEAFF.